What follows describes a single T cell receptor beta chain. Its antigen remains unknown. The sample is drawn from a study of T-cell memory formation after mild COVID-19. The wider study: Across donors, TCR clusters were largely donor specific. Whole-study findings and limits: Confirmation of SARS-CoV-2 specificity was lacking for second-wave clones peaking day 37. Contracting CD4+ clones were located mainly in CM and EM, and CD8+ clones in EMRA.

5'RACE with constant-segment primers built TCRalpha and TCRbeta cDNA libraries with UMIs. TCRdb re-derived calls from the 5' RACE reads in MiXCR, one entry per CDR3 protein. The sample has some 180,000 distinct CDR3 sequences, approximately 17% seen once. There are 14 residues in the CDR3. V dropped 6 bases and J dropped 3 bases, with 14 bases sitting between them. Germline CDR1 DFQATT, CDR2 SNEGSKA (reference sequence). Sample: PBMCs or a T cell subset sorted from them (not recorded which). This receptor was obtained from a man aged 18 to 29 who had mild COVID-19 (a few samples of this study predate the infection). Cell type and time point are not known. The chain has TRBV20-1 and TRBJ2-2; D may be TRBD2 (5 bases). The CDR3 DNA reads TGCAGTGCCCCGAGCGGCATGGACACCGGGGAGCTGTTTTTT. Its protein product is CSAPSGMDTGELFF.